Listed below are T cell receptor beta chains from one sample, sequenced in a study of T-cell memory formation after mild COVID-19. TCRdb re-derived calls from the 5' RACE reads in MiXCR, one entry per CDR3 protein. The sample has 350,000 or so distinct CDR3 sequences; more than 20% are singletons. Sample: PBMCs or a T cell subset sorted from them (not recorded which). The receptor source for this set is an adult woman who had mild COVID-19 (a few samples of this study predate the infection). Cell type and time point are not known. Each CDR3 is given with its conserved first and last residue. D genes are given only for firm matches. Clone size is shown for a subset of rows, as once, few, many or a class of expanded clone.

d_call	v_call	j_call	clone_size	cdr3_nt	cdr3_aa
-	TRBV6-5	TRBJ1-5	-	TGTGCCACCGGCCCCATCGGCAATCAGCCCCAGCATTTT	CATGPIGNQPQHF
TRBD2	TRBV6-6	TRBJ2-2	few	TGTGCCAGCAGGACTCATGTAGCGGGATGGACCGGGGAGCTGTTTTTT	CASRTHVAGWTGELFF
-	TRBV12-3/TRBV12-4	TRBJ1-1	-	TGTGCCAGCAGCGATACGGACCAGGGGAAGCCTGAAGCTTTCTTT	CASSDTDQGKPEAFF
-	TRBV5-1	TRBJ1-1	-	TGCGCCAGCAGCTTGGAAAAGTACACTGAAGCTTTCTTT	CASSLEKYTEAFF
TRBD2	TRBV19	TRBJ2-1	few	TGTGCCAGTAGTCCCCAGTTAATTAGCGGGAGCTCCTACAATGAGCAGTTCTTC	CASSPQLISGSSYNEQFF
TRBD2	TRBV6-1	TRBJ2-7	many	TGTGCCAGCAGGGGAGGGACTAGCGGGTTCCACGAGCAGTACTTC	CASRGGTSGFHEQYF
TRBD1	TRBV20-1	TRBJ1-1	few	TGCAGTGCTAAGCCGGACAGGCTGTTGACTGAAGCTTTCTTT	CSAKPDRLLTEAFF
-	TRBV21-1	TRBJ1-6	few	TGTGCCAGCAGCAAATTGTATTCACCCCTCCACTTT	CASSKLYSPLHF
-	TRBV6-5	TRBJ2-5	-	TGTGCCAGCAGTTACTCGGGGACCGCGCAAGAGACCCAGTACTTC	CASSYSGTAQETQYF
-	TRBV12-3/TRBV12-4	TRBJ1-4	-	TGTGCCAGCAGTTTTACACCAACTAATGAAAAACTGTTTTTT	CASSFTPTNEKLFF
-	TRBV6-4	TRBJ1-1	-	TGTGCCAGCAGTGACGTAGGGGGGGAAGCTTTCTTT	CASSDVGGEAFF
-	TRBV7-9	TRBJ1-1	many	TGTGCCAGCAGGCCCAACGAGGGGGGGACTGAAGCTTTCTTT	CASRPNEGGTEAFF
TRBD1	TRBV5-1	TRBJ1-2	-	TGCGCCAGCAGCCCAGGACAGGGCTTGAGCGGCTACACCTTC	CASSPGQGLSGYTF
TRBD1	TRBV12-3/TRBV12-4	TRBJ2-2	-	TGTGCCAGCAGGAAAAACAGGGGCACCGGGGAGCTGTTTTTT	CASRKNRGTGELFF
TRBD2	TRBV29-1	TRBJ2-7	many	TGCAGCGTTGACGCCTCCGGGACTAGCGGCGAGCAGTACTTC	CSVDASGTSGEQYF
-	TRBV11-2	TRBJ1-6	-	TGTGCCAGCAGCGTCACTAATTCACCCCTCCACTTT	CASSVTNSPLHF
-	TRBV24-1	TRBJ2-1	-	TGTGCCACCAGTGATTTGGGCACAGGCTCCTACAATGACCAGTTCTTC	CATSDLGTGSYNDQFF
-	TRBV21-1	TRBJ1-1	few	TGTGCCAGCAGCTACGGGACGAACACTGAAGCTTTCTTT	CASSYGTNTEAFF
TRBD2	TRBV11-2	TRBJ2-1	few	TGTGCCAGCAGCTCCAGACTAGCGGGGGGACGTGAGCAGTTCTTC	CASSSRLAGGREQFF
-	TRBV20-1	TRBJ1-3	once	TGCAGTGCTAGAGATTTTAAATCTGGAAACACCATATATTTT	CSARDFKSGNTIYF
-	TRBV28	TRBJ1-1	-	TGTGCCAGCAGTCTACAGGTTCGGATTGAAGCTTTCTTT	CASSLQVRIEAFF
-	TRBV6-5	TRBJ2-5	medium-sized	TGTGCCAGCAGCCTTGCAGGGGAGCAAGAGACCCAGTACTTC	CASSLAGEQETQYF
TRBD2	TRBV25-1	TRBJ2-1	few	TGTGCCAGCAGTGAATCGGGCCTTCTAGCGGGGGGGAGCTCCTACAATGAGCAGTTCTTC	CASSESGLLAGGSSYNEQFF
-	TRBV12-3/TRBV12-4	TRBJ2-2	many	TGTGCCAGCAGTTTAGCGCTGGTAGTCACCGGGGAGCTGTTTTTT	CASSLALVVTGELFF
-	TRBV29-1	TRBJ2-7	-	TGCAGCGTTGAAGACGGTTACTCCTACGAGCAGTACTTC	CSVEDGYSYEQYF
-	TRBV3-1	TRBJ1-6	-	TGTGCCAGCAGTCCAACGGCAGGGGTTTCTTCACCCCTCCACTTT	CASSPTAGVSSPLHF
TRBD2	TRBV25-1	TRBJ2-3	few	TGTGCCAGCAGTGTCAGAGGACTAGCCGTGGGAGATACGCAGTATTTT	CASSVRGLAVGDTQYF
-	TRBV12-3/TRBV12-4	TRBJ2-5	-	TGTGCCAGCAGTTTAGCCCCAATGGGGGAGACCCAGTACTTC	CASSLAPMGETQYF
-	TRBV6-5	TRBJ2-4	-	TGTGCCAGCAGTGCCATGGGGACACGACTAGCCAAAAACATTCAGTACTTC	CASSAMGTRLAKNIQYF
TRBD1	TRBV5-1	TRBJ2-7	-	TGCGCCAGCAGCTTGGGAGATCAGGGGGTCCCGGGCGAGCAGTACTTC	CASSLGDQGVPGEQYF
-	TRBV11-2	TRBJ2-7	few	TGTGCCAGCAGCTTAGATAGCGCATCCTACGAGCAGTACTTC	CASSLDSASYEQYF
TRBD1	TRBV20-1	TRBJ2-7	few	TGCAGTGCTGCGACTGAGGGACAGGGCTTTAGCGAGCAGTACTTC	CSAATEGQGFSEQYF
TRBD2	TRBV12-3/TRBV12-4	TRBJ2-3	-	TGTGCCAGCAGTCGCCGGACTAGCGGGAGGTCGGATACGCAGTATTTT	CASSRRTSGRSDTQYF
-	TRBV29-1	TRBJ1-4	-	TGCAGCGTGGGGACAACTAATGAAAAACTGTTTTTT	CSVGTTNEKLFF
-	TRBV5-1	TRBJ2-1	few	TGCGCCAGCTGTTTGATGGGGGGCCTAGGAAATGAGCAGTTCTTC	CASCLMGGLGNEQFF
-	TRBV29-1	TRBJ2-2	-	TGCAGCGTTGAAGATCGTGAGGGCGCGGGCACCGGGGAGCTGTTTTTT	CSVEDREGAGTGELFF
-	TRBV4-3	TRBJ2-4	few	TGCGCCAGCAGCCAAGATGGAGGGACAGTCCAAGCCAAAAACATTCAGTACTTC	CASSQDGGTVQAKNIQYF